What follows are 2 T cell receptor beta chains derived from one specimen sequenced in a study of CD8 T cells in ankylosing spondylitis. General observations from the study: Blood from ankylosing spondylitis patients appeared to carry a characteristic roughly eight-variant TCR beta motif.

TCRdb recomputed calls from the 5' RACE reads with MiXCR, one row per CDR3 protein. The repertoire holds over 600,000 distinct CDR3 sequences, 15% to 20% seen once, with around 19% in the top ten. These receptors lack a known antigen. The material sequenced was blood, either unsorted or a sorted T cell fraction (not recorded which). The receptors come from a male donor with ankylosing spondylitis.

The chain recombines TRBV12-3 or TRBV12-4 with TRBJ2-1; no clear D gene. With 3 bases removed from V and 2 bases from J, the gap between germline ends came to 11 bases. CDR3 size: 15 residues. CDR3 coding DNA: TGTGCCAGCAGTTTTTCGCAGGCGACCTACAATGAGCAGTTCTTC. Its translation is CASSFSQATYNEQFF.

This clonotype was recorded a few times. V usage is TRBV29-1 and J usage is TRBJ2-7, with TRBD2 matching over 10 bases. The CDR3 covers 14 residues. V shed 3 bases and J 4 bases; nucleotides not matched to a gene: 6. Germline CDR1 reads SQVTM; CDR2 reads ANQGSEA. The CDR3 DNA follows: TGCAGCGTTGAGGATCCGACTAGCGGGTACGAGCAGTACTTC. Its protein is CSVEDPTSGYEQYF.